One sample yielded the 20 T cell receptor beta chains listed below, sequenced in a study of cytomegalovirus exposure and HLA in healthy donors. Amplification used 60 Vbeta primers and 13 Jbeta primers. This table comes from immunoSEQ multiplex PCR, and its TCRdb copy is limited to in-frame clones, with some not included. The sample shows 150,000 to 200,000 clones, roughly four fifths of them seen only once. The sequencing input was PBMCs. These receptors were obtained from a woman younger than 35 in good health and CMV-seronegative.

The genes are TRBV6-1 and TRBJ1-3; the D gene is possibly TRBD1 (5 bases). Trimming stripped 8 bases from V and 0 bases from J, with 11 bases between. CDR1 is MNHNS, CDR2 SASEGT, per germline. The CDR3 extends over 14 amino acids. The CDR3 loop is CASDSGHSGNTIYF. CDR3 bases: TGTGCCAGCGATAGTGGACACTCTGGAAACACCATATATTTT.

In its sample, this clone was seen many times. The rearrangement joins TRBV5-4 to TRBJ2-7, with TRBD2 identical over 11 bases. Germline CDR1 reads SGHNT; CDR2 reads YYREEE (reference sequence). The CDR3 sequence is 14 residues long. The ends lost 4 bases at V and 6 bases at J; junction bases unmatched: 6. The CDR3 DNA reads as TGTGCCAGCAGCGGGACTAGCGGTATACGCGAGCAGTACTTC. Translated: CASSGTSGIREQYF.

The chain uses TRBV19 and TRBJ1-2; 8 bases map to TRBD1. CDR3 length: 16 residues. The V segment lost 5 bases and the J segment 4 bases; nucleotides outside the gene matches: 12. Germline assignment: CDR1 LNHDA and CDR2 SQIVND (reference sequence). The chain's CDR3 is CASSPRQGMRIYGYTF. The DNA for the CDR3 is TGTGCCAGTAGTCCCAGACAGGGGATGCGGATCTATGGCTACACCTTC.

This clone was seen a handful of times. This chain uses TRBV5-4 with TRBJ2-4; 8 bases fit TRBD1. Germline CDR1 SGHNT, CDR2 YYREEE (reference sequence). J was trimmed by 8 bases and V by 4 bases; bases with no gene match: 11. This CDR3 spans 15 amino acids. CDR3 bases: TGTGCCAGCAGCGCCGCGACAGGGGCGAGGGACATTCAGTACTTC. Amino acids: CASSAATGARDIQYF. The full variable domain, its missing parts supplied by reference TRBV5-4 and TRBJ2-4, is ETGVTQSPTHLIKTRGQQVTLRCSSQSGHNTVSWYQQALGQGPQFIFQYYREEENGRGNFPPRFSGLQFPNYSSELNVNALELDDSALYLCASSAATGARDIQYFGAGTRLSVL.

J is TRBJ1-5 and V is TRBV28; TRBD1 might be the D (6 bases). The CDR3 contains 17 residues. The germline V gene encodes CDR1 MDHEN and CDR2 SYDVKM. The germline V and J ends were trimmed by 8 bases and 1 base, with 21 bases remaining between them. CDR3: CASATLQGIWSNQPQHF. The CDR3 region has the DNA TGTGCCAGCGCCACGTTACAGGGAATTTGGAGCAATCAGCCCCAGCATTTT. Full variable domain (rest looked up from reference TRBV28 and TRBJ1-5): DVKVTQSSRYLVKRTGEKVFLECVQDMDHENMFWYRQDPGLGLRLIYFSYDVKMKEKGDIPEGYSVSREKKERFSLILESASTNQTSMYLCASATLQGIWSNQPQHFGDGTRLSIL.

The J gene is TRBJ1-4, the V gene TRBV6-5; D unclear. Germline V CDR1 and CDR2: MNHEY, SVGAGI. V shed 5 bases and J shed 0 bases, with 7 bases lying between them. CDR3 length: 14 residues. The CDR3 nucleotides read TGTGCCAGCAGTGAGCGGGCAACTAATGAAAAACTGTTTTTT. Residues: CASSERATNEKLFF.

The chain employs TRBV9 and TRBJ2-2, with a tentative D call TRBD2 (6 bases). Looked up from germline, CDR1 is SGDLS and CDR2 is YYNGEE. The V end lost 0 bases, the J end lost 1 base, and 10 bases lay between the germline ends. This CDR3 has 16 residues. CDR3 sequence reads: CASSVGGGLNTGELFF. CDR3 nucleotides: TGTGCCAGCAGCGTAGGTGGAGGGCTGAACACCGGGGAGCTGTTTTTT.

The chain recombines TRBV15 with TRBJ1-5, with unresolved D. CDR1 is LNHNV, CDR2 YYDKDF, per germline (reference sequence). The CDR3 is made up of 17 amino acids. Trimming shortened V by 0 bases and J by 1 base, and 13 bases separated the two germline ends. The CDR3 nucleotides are TGTGCCACCAGCAGAGATTCCGGGGTAGTAAGCAATCAGCCCCAGCATTTT. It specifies CATSRDSGVVSNQPQHF.

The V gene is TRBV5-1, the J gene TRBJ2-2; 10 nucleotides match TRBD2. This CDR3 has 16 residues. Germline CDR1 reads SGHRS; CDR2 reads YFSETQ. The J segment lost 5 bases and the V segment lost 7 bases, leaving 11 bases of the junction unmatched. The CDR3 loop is CASHHIGLAETGELFF. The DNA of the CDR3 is TGCGCCAGCCACCACATTGGACTAGCGGAGACCGGGGAGCTGTTTTTT.

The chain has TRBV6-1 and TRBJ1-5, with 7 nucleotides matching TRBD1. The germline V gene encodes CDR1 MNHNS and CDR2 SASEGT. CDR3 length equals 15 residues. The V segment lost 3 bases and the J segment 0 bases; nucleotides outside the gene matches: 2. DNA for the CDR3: TGTGCCAGCAGTGAGACAGGGCTTAGCAATCAGCCCCAGCATTTT. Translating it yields CASSETGLSNQPQHF.

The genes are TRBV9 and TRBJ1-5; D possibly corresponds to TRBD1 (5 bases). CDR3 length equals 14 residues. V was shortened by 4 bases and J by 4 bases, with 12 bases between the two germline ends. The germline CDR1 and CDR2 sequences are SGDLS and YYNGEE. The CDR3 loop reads CASSPDNLNQPQHF. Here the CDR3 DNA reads TGTGCCAGCAGCCCGGACAACCTGAATCAGCCCCAGCATTTT.

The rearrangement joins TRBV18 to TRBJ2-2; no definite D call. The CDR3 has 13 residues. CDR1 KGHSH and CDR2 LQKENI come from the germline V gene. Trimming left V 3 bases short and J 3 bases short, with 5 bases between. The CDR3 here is CASSPIDTGELFF. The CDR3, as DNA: TGTGCCAGCTCACCCATTGACACCGGGGAGCTGTTTTTT.

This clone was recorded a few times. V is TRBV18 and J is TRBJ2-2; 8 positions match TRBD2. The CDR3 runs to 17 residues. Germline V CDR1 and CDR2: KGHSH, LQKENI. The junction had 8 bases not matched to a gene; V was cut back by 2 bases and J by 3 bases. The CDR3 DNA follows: TGTGCCAGCTCACCATCGGCAAGCGGGGGACACACCGGGGAGCTGTTTTTT. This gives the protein CASSPSASGGHTGELFF.

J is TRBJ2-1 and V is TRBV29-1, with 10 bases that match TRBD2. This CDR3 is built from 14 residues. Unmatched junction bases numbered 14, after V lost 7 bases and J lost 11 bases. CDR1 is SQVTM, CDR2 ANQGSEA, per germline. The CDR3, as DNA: TGCAGCGACCGGCCCAGCGGGAGGGCAAACAAGCAGTTCTTC. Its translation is CSDRPSGRANKQFF.

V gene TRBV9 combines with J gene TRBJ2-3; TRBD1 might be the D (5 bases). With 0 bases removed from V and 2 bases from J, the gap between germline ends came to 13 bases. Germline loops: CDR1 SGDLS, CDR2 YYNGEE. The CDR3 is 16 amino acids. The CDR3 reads CASSVVPGSPTDTQYF. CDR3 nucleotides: TGTGCCAGCAGCGTAGTTCCAGGGTCCCCCACAGATACGCAGTATTTT.

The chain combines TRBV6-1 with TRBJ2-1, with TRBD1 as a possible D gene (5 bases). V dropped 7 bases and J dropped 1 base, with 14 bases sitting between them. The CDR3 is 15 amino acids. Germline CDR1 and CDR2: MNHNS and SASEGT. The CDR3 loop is CASTLLKGSYNEQFF. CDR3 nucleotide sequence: TGTGCCAGCACCCTCCTGAAGGGGTCCTACAATGAGCAGTTCTTC.

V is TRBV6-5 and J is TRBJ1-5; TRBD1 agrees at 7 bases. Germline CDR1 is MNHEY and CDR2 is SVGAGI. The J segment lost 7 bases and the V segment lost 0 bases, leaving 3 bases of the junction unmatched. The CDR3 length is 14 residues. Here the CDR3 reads CASSYSPRGQPQHF. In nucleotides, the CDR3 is TGTGCCAGCAGTTACTCCCCCAGGGGGCAGCCCCAGCATTTT.

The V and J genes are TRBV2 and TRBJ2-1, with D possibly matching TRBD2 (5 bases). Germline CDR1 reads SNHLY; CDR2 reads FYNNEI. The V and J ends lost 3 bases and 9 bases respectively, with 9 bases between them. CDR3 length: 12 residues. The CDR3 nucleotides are TGTGCCAGCAGTGACGCTCGGGGTGAGCAGTTCTTC. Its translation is CASSDARGEQFF.

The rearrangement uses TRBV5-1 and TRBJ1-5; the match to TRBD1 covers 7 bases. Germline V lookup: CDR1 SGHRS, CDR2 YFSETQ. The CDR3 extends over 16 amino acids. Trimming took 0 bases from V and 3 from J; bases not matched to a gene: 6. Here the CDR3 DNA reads TGCGCCAGCAGCTTGGGAGGGACAGACCTCAATCAGCCCCAGCATTTT. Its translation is CASSLGGTDLNQPQHF.

The CDR3 DNA reads TGTGCCAGCAGCGCCGGATCGGACAGGAAGGTGCTGTTTTTT. Its protein is CASSAGSDRKVLFF. The chain carries TRBV5-4 and TRBJ2-2; 7 bases agree with TRBD1. V gave up 4 bases and J gave up 13 bases; unmatched junction bases: 13. The length of the CDR3 is 14 residues. Germline V gives CDR1 SGHNT, CDR2 YYREEE (reference sequence).